This TCR beta chain was identified in a study of naive and memory T cell subsets (dated by TCRdb to the late 2010s). Context from the whole study: Sorted naive and memory T cell subsets from peripheral blood were analyzed in the study using a UMI-based, open-source pipeline for TCR alpha and beta sequencing. RNA was DNase-treated and reverse transcribed with TCR constant-region primers, mostly using SuperScript III. The results of the functional CMV T cell responses matched the IgG serology results in every case. The investigation overall reported the following: No ground truth was available to validate the repertoire findings for the naive and memory subsets. Following error correction, more than 95% of naive TCR sequences occurred only once, which made naive abundance distributions much steeper than those of memory subsets. A few larger clonotypes were present in naive repertoires, particularly the CD8 repertoires, and these clonotypes were possibly memory cells re-expressing CD45RA. Clonotypes were defined as single alpha or beta chain sequences, not paired alpha/beta receptors. In both CD4 and CD8 cells, a rise in Gini index and a fall in Shannon and inverse Simpson diversity were observed from naive through CM, EM and EMRA. TCR abundance followed a power law whose exponent differed between naive and memory subsets but was consistent across the three individuals. RNA-based TCR counts may be influenced by expression changes linked to T cell activation and differentiation.

Via the germline V gene (reference sequence), CDR1 is DFQATT and CDR2 SNEGSKA. The CDR3 spans 16 residues, from the cysteine through the phenylalanine. Here the CDR3 DNA is all that survives: 48 bases in frame from base 1. Trimming removed 6 bases from V and 0 bases from J, leaving 17 bases between the germline ends. The receptor library was made with UMI-ligation and nested PCR. The beta constant-region primer consisted of an equimolar mixture of two oligonucleotides that together covered TRBC1 and TRBC2. The ligated cDNA went through four rounds of PCR with nested alpha and beta constant-region primers together with the SP2 primer. T4 RNA ligase 1 ligated a single-stranded oligonucleotide carrying the SP2 primer and a 12-nucleotide UMI to the cDNA 3' end. The ligation reaction was kept at 16 degrees C for about 19-25 hours. To avoid over-amplification, PCR2 was usually performed as a SYBR Green qPCR and halted once a predetermined threshold was reached. All purifications after the first were performed with Agencourt AMPure XP magnetic beads. Library quantification was done by Qubit, followed by a TapeStation check on which the main peak was expected at around 650 bp. Sequencing of the pooled libraries was done on an Illumina MiSeq using v2 2x251 paired-end kits, which typically yielded about 0.85-2.3 million reads per sample. Each sample library was pooled at 4 nM, and about 5-7.5% PhiX was included to improve cluster recognition. Regarding the original processing steps: FASTQ reads processed by Demultiplexor were assigned V and J genes by Decombinator through tag matching that tolerated a single base-pair mismatch. By using UMIs, Collapsinator corrected both sequencing errors and the frequency errors caused by PCR heterogeneity. CDR3Translator translated TCRs and extracted CDR3s from the conserved cysteine to the FGXG phenylalanine, flagging non-productive sequences. Gini, Shannon entropy and inverse Simpson indices were calculated on repertoires subsampled to equal numbers of UMI-defined TCRs. Within the linear range, a power law was fitted to clonotype abundance distributions using maximum likelihood. For one naive CD8 sample, the pipeline and MIGEC produced similar UMI counts, unique TCR numbers and clonal distributions. In one analysis, naive TCRs that were also found in any memory subset of the same donor were excluded from the naive repertoire. Repertoires were searched for around 7,300 CMV-associated CDR3 sequences compiled from VDJdb and a published dataset. TCRdb took the public reads, trimmed them with fastp at Q25, ran MiXCR for clone calling and kept in-frame beta chains. Each CDR3 protein gets just one entry, which takes the most common genes and DNA from the rows behind it. It is TCRdb's table, rather than the study itself, that gives the V and J calls and clone size. In all, the sample holds about 90,000 distinct CDR3 sequences, and about 11% of those were seen once. The biggest ten clones account for just over 0.13% of the sample.

TCR alpha and beta chain libraries were amplified separately from the second PCR step onward. To determine each donor's CMV status, fresh PBMCs were stimulated overnight with CMV viral lysate, and IFNgamma production from CD4+ T cells was then assessed. CD4 T cells were positively selected using Miltenyi beads, after which CD8 T cells were positively selected from the CD4-negative fraction. After staining for CD3, CD4, CD8, CD45RA, CD27 and a live/dead dye, cells were sorted on a BD Aria II into four subsets based on CD45RA and CD27. A few healthy volunteers provided blood, and each donor's sample was split into CD4 and CD8 T cells and then further divided into four differentiation subsets. Roughly 0.13 L of peripheral blood was collected from each donor, and PBMC were isolated by Ficoll-Paque PLUS density-gradient centrifugation. Sorted cells were lysed in RLT buffer, and RNA was extracted with a Qiagen RNeasy kit and stored at -80°C.

This clonotype was seen a handful of times. Its target antigen remains unknown. No qualities accompany the bases; no much larger clone lies one base away. This chain joins TRBV20-1 to TRBJ2-2; no confident D gene assignment can be made. This clonotype originated in a human donor in good health. Input material: naive CD4+ T cells from blood. The sample's cell subset or site, from its label and the paper: naive T cells, CD45RA high CD27+. The nucleotides read TGCAGTGCCCAGCCGTCGCAGATCGCGAACACCGGGGAGCTGTTTTTT. The resulting protein is CSAQPSQIANTGELFF.